These 23 T cell receptor beta chains came from one sample sequenced in a study of blood T cell repertoires in COVID-19. The assay was immunoSEQ multiplex PCR, and TCRdb's table has in-frame clones only and misses some. In the table there are under 65,000 clones, around 80% of which are singletons. The sequencing input was PBMCs or T cells enriched from blood (not recorded which). The receptors were gathered from a woman aged 45-65 years with acute COVID-19.

This clone was observed a single time. This chain uses TRBV7-3 with TRBJ2-3; D is unclear. Germline V gives CDR1 SGHTA, CDR2 FQGTGA. The V and J ends lost 5 bases and 0 bases respectively, with 9 bases between them. The CDR3 is 14 amino acids. CDR3 sequence: CASSASSSTDTQYF. CDR3 DNA sequence: TGTGCCAGCAGCGCATCTAGTAGCACAGATACGCAGTATTTT.

The J gene is TRBJ2-1, the V gene TRBV5-1, with D hard to call. Trimming removed 1 base from V and 5 bases from J, with 13 bases in between. The length of the CDR3 is 15 residues. Germline assignment: CDR1 SGHRS and CDR2 YFSETQ. CDR3 sequence (DNA): TGCGCCAGCAGCTTGCCAGGCCGCTTGCACAATGAGCAGTTCTTC. It encodes CASSLPGRLHNEQFF.

In this sample, this clone turned up a few times. J is TRBJ1-2 and V is TRBV28; 10 positions match TRBD1. CDR1 and CDR2 from the germline V gene are MDHEN and SYDVKM. The V segment lost 7 bases and the J segment 6 bases; nucleotides outside the gene matches: 8. This CDR3 region has 14 residues. This CDR3 reads CASTLDRGQNGYTF. The CDR3 coding sequence is TGTGCCAGCACCCTAGACAGGGGGCAGAATGGCTACACCTTC.

The chain recombines TRBV19 with TRBJ2-3; no clear D gene. Per the germline V gene, CDR1 is LNHDA and CDR2 is SQIVND (reference sequence). CDR3 length equals 16 residues. The germline V and J ends were trimmed by 5 bases and 0 bases, with 15 bases remaining between them. The CDR3 spells CASSAKILTSTDTQYF. CDR3 nucleotide sequence: TGTGCCAGTAGTGCGAAGATCCTAACGAGCACAGATACGCAGTATTTT.

This chain joins TRBV11-3 and TRBJ2-5; TRBD1 is a possible D gene (6 bases). CDR1 and CDR2 from the germline V gene are SGHNT and YENEEA. The length of the CDR3 is 16 residues. Deletions cut 1 base from V and 4 bases from J, with 16 bases between. This CDR3 reads CASSLGIQRGGETQYF. DNA of the CDR3: TGTGCCAGCAGCTTAGGGATCCAGCGAGGGGGAGAGACCCAGTACTTC.

This clone was observed once. The genes are TRBV10-3 and TRBJ1-2; 7 nucleotides agree with TRBD1. The CDR3 spans 15 residues. Germline V CDR1 and CDR2: ENHRY, SYGVKD. With 4 bases clipped from V and 4 bases from J, the junction kept 9 bases outside the gene matches. The CDR3 spells CAISGGTAWSYGYTF. CDR3 DNA sequence: TGTGCCATCAGTGGGGGGACAGCTTGGAGCTATGGCTACACCTTC.

This clone has just a few counts. The rearrangement joins TRBV30 to TRBJ1-1; D gene unclear. CDR1 is GTSNPN, CDR2 SVGIG, per germline (reference sequence). This CDR3 has 13 residues. Trimming stripped 3 bases from V and 10 bases from J, with 18 bases between. DNA for the CDR3: TGTGCCTGGAGCATCCAGCGCCGGGGTTCAGCTTTCTTT. Translation: CAWSIQRRGSAFF.

The chain employs TRBV28 and TRBJ2-6; 7 bases line up with TRBD1. CDR3 size: 18 residues. V dropped 1 base and J dropped 0; count of bases not matched to a gene: 6. The germline gives CDR1 MDHEN, CDR2 SYDVKM. This chain's CDR3 is CASSLSGQASSGANVLTF. The CDR3 coding sequence is TGTGCCAGCAGTTTATCTGGACAGGCGAGCTCTGGGGCCAACGTCCTGACTTTC.

The rearrangement links TRBV5-1 to TRBJ1-4, with no clear D. V lost 4 bases to trimming and J lost 0 bases, with 10 bases between them. The CDR3 is 15 residues long. Germline values: CDR1 SGHRS, CDR2 YFSETQ. The chain's CDR3 is CASSTGSATNEKLFF. CDR3 coding DNA: TGCGCCAGCAGCACCGGGTCCGCAACTAATGAAAAACTGTTTTTT.

The chain is built from TRBV6-5 and TRBJ2-7; 10 nucleotides match TRBD1. The CDR3 length is 13 residues. The J segment lost 6 bases and the V segment lost 8 bases, leaving 7 bases of the junction unmatched. Germline loops: CDR1 MNHEY, CDR2 SVGAGI. This chain's CDR3 is CASSFGTGAEQYF. DNA for the CDR3: TGTGCCAGCTCTTTCGGGACAGGGGCCGAGCAGTACTTC.

The rearrangement uses TRBV25-1 and TRBJ1-1; tentative D call: TRBD1 (5 bases). V was shortened by 0 bases and J by 4 bases, with 15 bases between the two germline ends. The germline V gene encodes CDR1 MGHDK and CDR2 SYGVNS. The CDR3 runs to 16 residues. Here the CDR3 DNA reads TGTGCCAGCAGTGAATATCGCGGGACCCTAAGCACTGAAGCTTTCTTT. This sequence encodes CASSEYRGTLSTEAFF.

The chain is built from TRBV5-1 and TRBJ2-2, with 12 bases fitting TRBD1. Germline V CDR1 and CDR2: SGHRS, YFSETQ. V shed 4 bases and J 6 bases; nucleotides not matched to a gene: 10. The CDR3 covers 17 residues. The CDR3 DNA follows: TGCGCCAGCAGCCCCCGGTCCGGGACAGGGGGCCCCGGGGAGCTGTTTTTT. Translated: CASSPRSGTGGPGELFF.

In this sample, this clone turned up a few times. The gene calls are TRBV5-4 and TRBJ2-7; 7 positions agree with TRBD1. Germline V gene lookup returns CDR1 SGHNT and CDR2 YYREEE (reference sequence). With 3 bases clipped from V and 6 bases from J, the junction kept 9 bases outside the gene matches. The CDR3 has 14 amino acids. CDR3 amino acids: CASSWKGAMSEQYF. The CDR3 nucleotides read TGTGCCAGCAGCTGGAAGGGGGCGATGAGCGAGCAGTACTTC. The full variable domain, completed using reference TRBV5-4 and TRBJ2-7, is ETGVTQSPTHLIKTRGQQVTLRCSSQSGHNTVSWYQQALGQGPQFIFQYYREEENGRGNFPPRFSGLQFPNYSSELNVNALELDDSALYLCASSWKGAMSEQYFGPGTRLTVT.

This sequence joins TRBV29-1 and TRBJ2-1, with D possibly matching TRBD1 (5 bases). Germline values: CDR1 SQVTM, CDR2 ANQGSEA. The ends were cut back, 4 bases at V and 0 bases at J, with 13 bases in the middle. This CDR3 is built from 15 residues. The CDR3 protein is CSVATQGDSYNEQFF. Here the CDR3 DNA reads TGCAGCGTTGCTACCCAGGGTGACTCCTACAATGAGCAGTTCTTC.

CDR3 nucleotide sequence: TGTGCCAGCAGTTCAGGCATGAATGAGCAGTTCTTC. Residues: CASSSGMNEQFF. J is TRBJ2-1 and V is TRBV27; D is uncertain. CDR1 MNHEY and CDR2 SMNVEV come from the germline V gene (reference sequence). Trimming pared 4 bases from V and 7 bases from J, leaving 8 bases between. The CDR3 is 12 amino acids.

The J gene is TRBJ2-2, the V gene TRBV25-1; tentative D call: TRBD2 (6 bases). This CDR3 is built from 17 residues. Per germline, CDR1 MGHDK and CDR2 SYGVNS. Between the trimmed V and J ends, which lost 4 bases and 4 bases, there was a span of 19 bases. The CDR3 DNA follows: TGTGCCAGCAGTGCGGGGGTGGTGAGCTCGGGCACCGGGGAGCTGTTTTTT. Translation gives CASSAGVVSSGTGELFF.

About this clone: Other DNA variants within this sample encode the same CDR3. The chain uses TRBV11-2 and TRBJ2-7; D might be TRBD2 (5 bases). This CDR3 has 13 residues. The V end lost 5 bases, the J end lost 0 bases, and 8 bases lay between the germline ends. Looked up from germline, CDR1 is SGHAT and CDR2 is FQNNGV. The chain's CDR3 is CASSLLVSYEQYF. The DNA of the CDR3 is TGTGCCAGCAGCCTACTAGTCTCCTACGAGCAGTACTTC.

The V call is TRBV5-4, the J call TRBJ2-5; 10 bases line up with TRBD2. The CDR3 is 15 residues long. Germline lookup yields CDR1 SGHNT and CDR2 YYREEE (reference sequence). The J segment lost 5 bases and the V segment lost 3 bases, leaving 7 bases of the junction unmatched. The CDR3 region has the DNA TGTGCCAGCAGCTCCAAAGCGGGGGGGCAGGAGACCCAGTACTTC. Its protein product is CASSSKAGGQETQYF.

This clone was seen only once. The gene calls are TRBV19 and TRBJ1-1, with D maybe TRBD1 (6 bases). CDR3 length: 17 amino acids. Germline loops: CDR1 LNHDA, CDR2 SQIVND (reference sequence). V was trimmed by 4 bases and J by 0 bases, leaving 18 bases between them. CDR3 sequence: CASSNPTGGRLNTEAFF. CDR3 nucleotide sequence: TGTGCCAGTAGTAATCCGACGGGGGGGCGCCTGAACACTGAAGCTTTCTTT.

This clone has just one count. The rearrangement joins TRBV7-3 to TRBJ2-7; the match to TRBD1 covers 7 bases. The V segment lost 4 bases and the J segment 2 bases; nucleotides outside the gene matches: 5. The CDR3 totals 14 residues. Germline V gives CDR1 SGHTA, CDR2 FQGTGA. Written as DNA, the CDR3 is TGTGCCAGCAGCTCCGGGACAGTTCCCTACGAGCAGTACTTC. This codes for CASSSGTVPYEQYF.

CDR3 sequence reads: CASSLARSSIEQFF. The CDR3 nucleotides are TGTGCCAGCAGCTTAGCGAGGTCTAGCATTGAGCAGTTCTTC. The chain has TRBV7-2 and TRBJ2-1; tentative D call: TRBD2 (5 bases). V dropped 0 bases and J dropped 9 bases, with 12 bases sitting between them. This CDR3 has 14 residues. Germline assignment: CDR1 SGHTA and CDR2 FQGNSA.

This sequence joins TRBV5-1 and TRBJ1-6; possibly TRBD1 for D (6 bases). CDR3 length equals 14 residues. V gave up 4 bases and J gave up 8 bases, with 13 bases separating them. Germline loops: CDR1 SGHRS, CDR2 YFSETQ. Here the CDR3 DNA reads TGCGCCAGCAGCCTCTCGGACAGTTATTCACCCCTCCACTTT. Amino acid sequence: CASSLSDSYSPLHF.

V and J are TRBV7-3 and TRBJ2-1, with 7 bases matching TRBD2. After removal of 5 bases from V and 9 bases from J, the junction contained 7 bases not matched to a gene. The germline V gene encodes CDR1 SGHTA and CDR2 FQGTGA. This CDR3 is 13 amino acids long. CDR3 protein: CASSRSGVGEQFF. The CDR3 DNA reads as TGTGCCAGCAGCCGAAGCGGGGTTGGTGAGCAGTTCTTC.